The clone carrying this T cell receptor beta chain has a count of ten or more. Its specificity is not known. The sample belongs to a study of identical twins. Study results and caveats: Models predicted too little out-of-frame TCR alpha sharing in monozygotic twins. Findings depended on cross-sectional statistics rather than tracking the same donors. Possibly, invariant MAIT and iNKT cells partly confounded zero-insertion analyses.

The CDR3 runs to 14 residues. The germline gives CDR1 DFQATT, CDR2 SNEGSKA (reference sequence). The V segment lost 4 bases and the J segment 7 bases; nucleotides outside the gene matches: 12. Unique molecular identifiers were present on the cDNA, and a universal primer site came from template switching. TCRdb redid the calling of the 5' RACE reads with MiXCR, one entry per CDR3 protein. Among about 150,000 distinct CDR3 sequences listed, around 3.5% were seen once. This clonotype was sampled from a man younger than 35 in good health. The chain uses TRBV20-1 and TRBJ2-7; 8 bases are a match to TRBD2. The specimen was memory T cells sorted from blood. CDR3 DNA sequence: TGCAGTGCTAATAGGGTAGCGGGAACGGTAGAGCAGTACTTC. It translates to CSANRVAGTVEQYF.